This TCR beta chain originates from a study of a mutant IDH1 vaccine in newly diagnosed glioma. With regard to this clone: Antigen unknown.

Time point: week 5, during vaccination. Vaccination comprised doses that each held 300 ug of mutant IDH1 20-mer peptide, plus topical imiquimod. V gave up 2 bases and J gave up 4 bases; unmatched junction bases: 3. Germline V gene sequence: CDR1 SGHRS, CDR2 YFSETQ. This CDR3 spans 15 amino acids. The table came from immunoSEQ multiplex PCR; TCRdb's copy has only in-frame clones and leaves some out. The sample shows roughly 40,000 clones, 80% to 90% of them seen only once. This chain connects TRBV5-1 to TRBJ1-4, with 9 positions matching TRBD1. This sequence was found in a man between 40 and 49 years old with glioma. This material consisted of PBMCs, taken from a glioma patient whose treatment included an IDH1 peptide vaccine. The CDR3 DNA is TGCGCCAGCAGCTTACAGGGGGCCCTTAATGAAAAACTGTTTTTT. Amino acids: CASSLQGALNEKLFF.